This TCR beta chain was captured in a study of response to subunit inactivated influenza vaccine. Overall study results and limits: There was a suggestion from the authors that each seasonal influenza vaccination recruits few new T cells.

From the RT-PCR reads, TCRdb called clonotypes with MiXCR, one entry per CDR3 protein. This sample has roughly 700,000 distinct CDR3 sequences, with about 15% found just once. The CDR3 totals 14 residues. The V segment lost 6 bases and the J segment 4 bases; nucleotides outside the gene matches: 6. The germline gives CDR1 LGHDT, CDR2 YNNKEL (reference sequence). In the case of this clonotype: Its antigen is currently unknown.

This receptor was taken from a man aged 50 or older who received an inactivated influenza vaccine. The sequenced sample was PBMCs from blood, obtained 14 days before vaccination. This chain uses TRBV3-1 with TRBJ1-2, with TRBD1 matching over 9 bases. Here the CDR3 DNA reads TGTGCCAGCAGTCAACTGACAGGGGGCTATGGCTACACCTTC. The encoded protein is CASSQLTGGYGYTF. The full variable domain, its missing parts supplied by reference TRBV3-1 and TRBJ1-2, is DTAVSQTPKYLVTQMGNDKSIKCEQNLGHDTMYWYKQDSKKFLKIMFSYNNKELIINETVPNRFSPKSPDKAHLNLHINSLELGDSAVYFCASSQLTGGYGYTFGSGTRLTVV.